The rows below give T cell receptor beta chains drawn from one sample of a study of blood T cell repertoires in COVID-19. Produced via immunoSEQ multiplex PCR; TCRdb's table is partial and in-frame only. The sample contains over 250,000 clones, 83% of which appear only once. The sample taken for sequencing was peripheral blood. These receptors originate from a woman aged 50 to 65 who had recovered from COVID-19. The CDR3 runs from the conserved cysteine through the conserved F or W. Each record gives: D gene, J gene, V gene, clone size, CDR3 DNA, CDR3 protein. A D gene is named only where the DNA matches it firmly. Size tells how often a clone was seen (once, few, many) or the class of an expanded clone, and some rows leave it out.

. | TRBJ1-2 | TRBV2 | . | TGTGCCAGCGGGGCGGGGGGCCAATTCTATGGCTACACCTTC | CASGAGGQFYGYTF
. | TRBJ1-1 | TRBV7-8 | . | TGTGCCAGCAGCTTAGCGTCCCGAACCGGGGCTTTCTTT | CASSLASRTGAFF
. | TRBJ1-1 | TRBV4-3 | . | TGCGCCAGCAGCCAAGCCCACGGCGGGAACACTGAAGCTTTCTTT | CASSQAHGGNTEAFF
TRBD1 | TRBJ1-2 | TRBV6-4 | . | TGTGCCAGCAGCGGACAACCTCGGACAGGTGGTGGCTACACCTTC | CASSGQPRTGGGYTF
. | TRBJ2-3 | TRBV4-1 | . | TGCGCCAGCAGCCAAGAAGGGGACGGGTGGCGGGGTGGCACAGATACGCAGTATTTT | CASSQEGDGWRGGTDTQYF
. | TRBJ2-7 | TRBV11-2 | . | TGTGCCAGCAGCTTATTTGGGAGCGAGCAGTACTTC | CASSLFGSEQYF
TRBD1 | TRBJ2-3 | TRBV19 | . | TGTGCCAGTAGTCCCCAGGACAGGGGCACAGATACGCAGTATTTT | CASSPQDRGTDTQYF
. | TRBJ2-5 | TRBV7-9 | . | TGTGCCAGCAGCGACGGTCTAAGAGGAGAGACCCAGTACTTC | CASSDGLRGETQYF
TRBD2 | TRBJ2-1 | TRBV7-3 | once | TGTGCCAGCAGCCGGGCGGGGGATGAGCAGTTCTTC | CASSRAGDEQFF
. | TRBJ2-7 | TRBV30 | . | TGTGCCTGGAGCCAACAGGGTTACGAGCAGTACTTC | CAWSQQGYEQYF
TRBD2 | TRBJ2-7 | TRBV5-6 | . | TGTGCCAGCAGCGAGCTAGCGGGAGGATTCTACGAGCAGTACTTC | CASSELAGGFYEQYF
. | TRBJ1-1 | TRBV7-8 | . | TGTGCCAGCAGCCGGACAGCTGAAGCTTTCTTT | CASSRTAEAFF
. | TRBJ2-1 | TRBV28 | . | TGTGCCAGCAGTATCTGGGGGACTGAGACCTACAATGAGCAGTTCTTC | CASSIWGTETYNEQFF
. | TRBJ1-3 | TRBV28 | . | TGTGCCAGCAGTTTTGGGGGAGGAGTCAACACCATATATTTT | CASSFGGGVNTIYF
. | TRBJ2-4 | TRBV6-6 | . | TGTGCCAGCAGTTACTCTTCAGGGGGGTCCAAAAACATTCAGTACTTC | CASSYSSGGSKNIQYF
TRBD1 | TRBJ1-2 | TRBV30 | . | TGTGCCTGCACCGGTTCGGGACAGGGGGTTAATTACTATGGCTACACCTTC | CACTGSGQGVNYYGYTF
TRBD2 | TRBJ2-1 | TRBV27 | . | TGTGCCAGCAGTCGCCTAGCGGGGATCTACAATGAGCAGTTCTTC | CASSRLAGIYNEQFF
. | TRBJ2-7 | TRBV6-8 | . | TGTGCCAGCAAAATCAGGGTCCCCCACTACGAGCAGTACTTC | CASKIRVPHYEQYF
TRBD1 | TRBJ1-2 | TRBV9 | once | TGTGCCAGCAGCGGCTTGGGACAGGGGACAACTAACTATGGCTACACCTTC | CASSGLGQGTTNYGYTF
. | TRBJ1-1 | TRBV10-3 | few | TGTGCCATCGCCCTGGGGGGAAACACTGAAGCTTTCTTT | CAIALGGNTEAFF
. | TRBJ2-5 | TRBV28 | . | TGTGCCAGCAGTTTCCGGGCCGCAGGGCCCCAGTACTTC | CASSFRAAGPQYF
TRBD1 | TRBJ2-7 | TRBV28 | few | TGTGCCAGCAGTCCGGGACAGACATACGAGCAGTACTTC | CASSPGQTYEQYF
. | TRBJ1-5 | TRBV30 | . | TGTGCCTGGAGTGTACGAGGAACACACAATCAGCCCCAGCATTTT | CAWSVRGTHNQPQHF
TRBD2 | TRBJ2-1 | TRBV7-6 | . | TGTGCCAGCAGCTTACACCCGAGGACTAGCGGGAATGATGAGCAGTTCTTC | CASSLHPRTSGNDEQFF
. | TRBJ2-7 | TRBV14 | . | TGTGCCAACCCAAACAGGGCTCTGACCTACGAGCAGTACTTC | CANPNRALTYEQYF
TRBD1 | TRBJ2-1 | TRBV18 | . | TGTGCCAGCTCACCACCGACAGGGTACAATGAGCAGTTCTTC | CASSPPTGYNEQFF
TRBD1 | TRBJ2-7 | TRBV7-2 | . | TGTGCCAGCAACACCGGGACAGGGGGAACCTACGAGCAGTACTTC | CASNTGTGGTYEQYF
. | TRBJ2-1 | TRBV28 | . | TGTGCCAGCAGTCATCAAAGACAGAGCTCCTACAATGAGCAGTTCTTC | CASSHQRQSSYNEQFF
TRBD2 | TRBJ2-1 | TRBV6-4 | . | TGTGCCAGCAGTGTCCTTGGCGGGGGGAATGAGCAGTTCTTC | CASSVLGGGNEQFF
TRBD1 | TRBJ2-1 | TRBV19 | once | TGTGCCAGTACCTCCGGGACAGACAATGAGCAGTTCTTC | CASTSGTDNEQFF
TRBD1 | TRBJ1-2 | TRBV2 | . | TGTGCCAGCAGGGACGAAAGACAGGGCAACTATGGCTACACCTTC | CASRDERQGNYGYTF
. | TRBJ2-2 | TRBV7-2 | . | TGTGCCAGCAGCTTAGCGGCCTTCAGAATGCGGGGCGGGGAGCTGTTTTTT | CASSLAAFRMRGGELFF
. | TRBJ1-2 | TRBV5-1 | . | TGCGCCAGCAGCTTGGATGGGGGCTCTAACTATGGCTACACCTTC | CASSLDGGSNYGYTF
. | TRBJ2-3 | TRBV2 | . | TGTGCCAGCAGTGAATGGGCCATGGTTGGGGGCCTAGCGGTAACAGATACGCAGTATTTT | CASSEWAMVGGLAVTDTQYF
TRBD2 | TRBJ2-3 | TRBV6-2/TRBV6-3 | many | TGTGCCAGCAGTTTCTCGGGGGGGCCGACAGATACGCAGTATTTT | CASSFSGGPTDTQYF
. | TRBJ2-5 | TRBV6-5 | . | TGTGCCAGCAGCCCAGACACTTACCAAGAGACCCAGTACTTC | CASSPDTYQETQYF
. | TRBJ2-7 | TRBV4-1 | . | TGCGCCAGCAGCCCAACCGGGGGAGTCCGCGAGCAGTACTTC | CASSPTGGVREQYF
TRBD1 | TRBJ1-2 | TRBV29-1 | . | TGCAGCGTTGACCCCCCGACAGGGGCGGCCTATGGCTACACCTTC | CSVDPPTGAAYGYTF
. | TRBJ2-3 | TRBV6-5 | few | TGTGCCAGCAGGCGGACACAATTCGGCACAGATACGCAGTATTTT | CASRRTQFGTDTQYF
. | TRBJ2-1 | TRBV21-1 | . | TGTGCCAGCAGCAAGGATCACCAGAGAGGCAATGAGCAGTTCTTC | CASSKDHQRGNEQFF
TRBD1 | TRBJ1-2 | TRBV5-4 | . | TGTGCCAGCAGCTTCCTAACTAACCCGGGACAGGAAAGCGGCTACACCTTC | CASSFLTNPGQESGYTF
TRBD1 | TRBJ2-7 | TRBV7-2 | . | TGTGCCAGCAGCTTACACAGGGGGCTAGATGAGCAGTACTTC | CASSLHRGLDEQYF
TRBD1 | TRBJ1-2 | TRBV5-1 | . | TGCGCCAGCAGCTTCGGGGGGACAGGGAACTATGGCTACACCTTC | CASSFGGTGNYGYTF
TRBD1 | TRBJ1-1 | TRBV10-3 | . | TGTGCCATCACTGGGGACAGCTCCACTGAAGCTTTCTTT | CAITGDSSTEAFF
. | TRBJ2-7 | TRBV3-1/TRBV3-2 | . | TGTGCCAGCAGCCCCAGGGTCCGCGACGAGCAGTACTTC | CASSPRVRDEQYF
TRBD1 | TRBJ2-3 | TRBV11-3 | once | TGTGCCAGCAGCTCCCGACAGGGGGCCGGGACAGATACGCAGTATTTT | CASSSRQGAGTDTQYF
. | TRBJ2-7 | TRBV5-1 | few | TGCGCCAGCAGCTTGGCGCCGCCGGGTGGTGAGCAGTACTTC | CASSLAPPGGEQYF
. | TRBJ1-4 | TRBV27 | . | TGTGCCAGCATGGTGGTCGACTCTAATGAAAAACTGTTTTTT | CASMVVDSNEKLFF
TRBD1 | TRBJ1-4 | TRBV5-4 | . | TGTGCCAGCAGCTGGGGGGCCGGGACAGGGGAAGAAAAACTGTTTTTT | CASSWGAGTGEEKLFF
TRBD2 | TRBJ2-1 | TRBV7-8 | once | TGTGCCAGTACTAGCGGGGGAAGGGATCACAATGAGCAGTTCTTC | CASTSGGRDHNEQFF
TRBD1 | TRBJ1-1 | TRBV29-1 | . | TGCAGCGCCGATCCACAGGGGATGAACACTGAAGCTTTCTTT | CSADPQGMNTEAFF
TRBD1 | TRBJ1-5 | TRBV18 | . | TGTGCCAGCTCCGACAGGGATCAGCCCCAGCATTTT | CASSDRDQPQHF
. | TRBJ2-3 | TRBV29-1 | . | TGCAGCGTTCAGCCAGGGTCCCCTGAAGATACGCAGTATTTT | CSVQPGSPEDTQYF
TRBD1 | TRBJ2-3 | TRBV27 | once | TGTGCCAGCAGTTATCAGGGGGTAGATACGCAGTATTTT | CASSYQGVDTQYF
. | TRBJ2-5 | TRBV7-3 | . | TGTGCCAGCAGCTTAAACGGAGAGACCCAGTACTTC | CASSLNGETQYF
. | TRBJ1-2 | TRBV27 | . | TGTGCCAGCAGTTTGACAGCTAACTATGGCTACACCTTC | CASSLTANYGYTF
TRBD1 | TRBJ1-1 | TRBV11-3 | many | TGTGCCAGCAGCACAGGGGGCACTGAAGCTTTCTTT | CASSTGGTEAFF
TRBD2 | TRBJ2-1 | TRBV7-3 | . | TGTGCCAGCAGCTTGGGACTAGCGGGACTCAATGAGCAGTTCTTC | CASSLGLAGLNEQFF
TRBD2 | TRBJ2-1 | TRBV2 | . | TGTGCCAGCAGTCGAAGGAATATAGCGGGAGTCCCTTACTCCTACAATGAGCAGTTCTTC | CASSRRNIAGVPYSYNEQFF
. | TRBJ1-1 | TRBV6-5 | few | TGTGCCAGCAGAGAGACAGTTAACACTGAAGCTTTCTTT | CASRETVNTEAFF